The 2 T cell receptor beta chains in this list originate from one sample, sequenced in a study of T cells after yellow fever vaccination. TCRdb analysed the 5' RACE reads with MiXCR anew, one entry per CDR3 protein. The sample includes some 250,000 distinct CDR3 sequences, roughly 3.5% of them seen just once. The specimen was PBMCs, collected 15 days after the yellow fever booster vaccination. These receptors all come from a man between 18 and 29 years old who received the YFV17D yellow fever vaccine.

Many counts were recorded for this clonotype. This chain joins TRBV24-1 and TRBJ2-1; the match to TRBD1 covers 8 bases. J lost 5 bases, V lost 4 bases, and 9 bases had no gene match. Germline assignment: CDR1 KGHDR and CDR2 SFDVKD. The CDR3 loop spans 16 amino acids. The CDR3 protein is CATSEWTGTLNNEQFF. Written as DNA, the CDR3 is TGTGCCACCAGTGAGTGGACAGGGACCTTAAACAATGAGCAGTTCTTC.

The J gene is TRBJ2-5, the V gene TRBV10-3; TRBD2 might be the D (5 bases). The CDR3 spans 13 residues. Germline assignment: CDR1 ENHRY and CDR2 SYGVKD. The V end was cut by 10 bases, the J end by 3 bases, with 15 bases between. CDR3 region: CATAGTEKETQYF. The CDR3 nucleotides read TGTGCCACCGCGGGTACAGAGAAAGAGACCCAGTACTTC.